This section outlines one TCR beta chain sequence together with its context. The PCR had 60 Vbeta and 13 Jbeta primers. In the source study's methods: Per a later analysis, the number of unique TCR beta chains was 75 million to 90 million, of which roughly 10 million were shared. The data were produced by immunoSEQ multiplex PCR, yet TCRdb's version contains in-frame clones alone and is incomplete. From that table come the V and J calls and clone size; the DNA was used to work out D and trimming. This table has some 170,000 clones, over 65% appearing once. Trimming stripped 3 bases from V and 6 bases from J, with 17 bases between. Germline assignment: CDR1 MNHEY and CDR2 SMNVEV (reference sequence). The CDR3 totals 15 residues. The data stem from a study of cytomegalovirus exposure and HLA in healthy donors.

Sequenced: PBMCs. The clonotype originates from a woman aged 55-69 years in good health and CMV-seropositive. The chain has TRBV27 and TRBJ1-1; possible D gene TRBD1, 6 bases. CDR3 sequence reads: CASSLFGGAHAEAFF. DNA of the CDR3: TGTGCCAGCAGTTTGTTCGGGGGGGCGCACGCTGAAGCTTTCTTT.